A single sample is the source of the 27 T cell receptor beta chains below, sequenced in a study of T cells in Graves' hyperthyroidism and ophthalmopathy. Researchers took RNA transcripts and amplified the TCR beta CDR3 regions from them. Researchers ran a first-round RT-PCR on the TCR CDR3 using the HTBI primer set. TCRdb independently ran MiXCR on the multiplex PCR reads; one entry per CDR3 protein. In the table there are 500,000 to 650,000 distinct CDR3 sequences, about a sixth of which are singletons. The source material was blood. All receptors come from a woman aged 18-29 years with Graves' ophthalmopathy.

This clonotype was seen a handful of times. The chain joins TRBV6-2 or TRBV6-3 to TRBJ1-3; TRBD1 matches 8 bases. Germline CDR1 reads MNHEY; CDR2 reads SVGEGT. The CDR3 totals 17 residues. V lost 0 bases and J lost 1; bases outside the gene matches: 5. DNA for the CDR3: TGTGCCAGCAGTTACTCGCGCCAGGGGGCATCTGGAAACACCATATATTTT. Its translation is CASSYSRQGASGNTIYF.

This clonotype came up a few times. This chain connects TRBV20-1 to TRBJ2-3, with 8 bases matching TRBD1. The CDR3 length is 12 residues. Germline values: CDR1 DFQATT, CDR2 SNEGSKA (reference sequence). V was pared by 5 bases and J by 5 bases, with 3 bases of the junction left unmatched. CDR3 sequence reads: CSAYRGIDTQYF. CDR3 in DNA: TGCAGTGCTTACAGGGGGATAGATACGCAGTATTTT.

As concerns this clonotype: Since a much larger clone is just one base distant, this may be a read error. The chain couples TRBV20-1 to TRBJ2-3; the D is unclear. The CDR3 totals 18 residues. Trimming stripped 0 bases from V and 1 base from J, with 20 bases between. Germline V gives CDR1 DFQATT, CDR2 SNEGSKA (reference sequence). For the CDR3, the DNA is TGCAGTGCTAGAGATGAGGTTCCTTCAGTGGTGGGCACAGATACGCAGTATTTT. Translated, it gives CSARDEVPSVVGTDTQYF.

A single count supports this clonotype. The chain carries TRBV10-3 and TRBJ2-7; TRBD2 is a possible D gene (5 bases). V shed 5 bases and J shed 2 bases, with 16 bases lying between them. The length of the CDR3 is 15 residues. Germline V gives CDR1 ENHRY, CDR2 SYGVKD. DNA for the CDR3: TGTGCCATCAGTAATCGGGAAGGATTTGCCTACGAGCAGTACTTC. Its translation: CAISNREGFAYEQYF.

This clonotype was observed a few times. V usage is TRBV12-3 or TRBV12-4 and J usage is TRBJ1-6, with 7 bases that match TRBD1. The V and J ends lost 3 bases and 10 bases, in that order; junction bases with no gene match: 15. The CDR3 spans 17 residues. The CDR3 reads CASSFGGTVKGGSPLHF. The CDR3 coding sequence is TGTGCCAGCAGTTTCGGAGGGACAGTAAAAGGAGGATCACCCCTCCACTTT.

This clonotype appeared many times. CDR3 sequence reads: CASSLSLGTGYGYTF. CDR3 sequence (DNA): TGTGCCAGCAGCTTAAGCCTCGGGACAGGCTATGGCTACACCTTC. The V and J genes are TRBV11-2 and TRBJ1-2; 8 bases are shared with TRBD1. V lost 2 bases to trimming and J lost 4 bases; unmatched junction nucleotides: 6. The CDR3 totals 15 residues. Germline V gives CDR1 SGHAT, CDR2 FQNNGV.

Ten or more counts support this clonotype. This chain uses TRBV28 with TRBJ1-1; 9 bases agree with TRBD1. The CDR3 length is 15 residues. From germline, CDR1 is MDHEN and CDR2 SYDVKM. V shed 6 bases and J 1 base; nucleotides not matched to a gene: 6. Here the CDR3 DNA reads TGTGCCAGCAGGGGGGGACAGGGATGGAACACTGAAGCTTTCTTT. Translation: CASRGGQGWNTEAFF.

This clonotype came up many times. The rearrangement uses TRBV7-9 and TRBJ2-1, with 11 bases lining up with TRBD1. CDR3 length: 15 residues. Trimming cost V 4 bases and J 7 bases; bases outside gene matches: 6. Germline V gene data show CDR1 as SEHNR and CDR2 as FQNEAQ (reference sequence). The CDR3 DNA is TGTGCCAGCAGCTCCGGACAGGGGGCATGGAATGAGCAGTTCTTC. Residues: CASSSGQGAWNEQFF.

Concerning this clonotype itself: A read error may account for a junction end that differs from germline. The CDR3, as DNA: TGTGCCAGCAGCTCGAGCGGGAGAGGGACCGGGGAGCTGTCTTTT. It yields the protein CASSSSGRGTGELSF. The V and J genes are TRBV5-5 and TRBJ2-2, with 8 bases identical to TRBD2. The CDR3 is 15 residues long. Germline V gives CDR1 SGHKS, CDR2 YYEKEE (reference sequence).

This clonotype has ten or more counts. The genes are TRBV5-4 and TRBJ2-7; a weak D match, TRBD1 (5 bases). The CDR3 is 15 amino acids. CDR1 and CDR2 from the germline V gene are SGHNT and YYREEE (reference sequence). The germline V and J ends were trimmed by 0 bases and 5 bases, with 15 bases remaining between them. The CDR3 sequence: CASSLGTRHSDEQYF. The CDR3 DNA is TGTGCCAGCAGCTTGGGGACACGTCATTCGGACGAGCAGTACTTC.

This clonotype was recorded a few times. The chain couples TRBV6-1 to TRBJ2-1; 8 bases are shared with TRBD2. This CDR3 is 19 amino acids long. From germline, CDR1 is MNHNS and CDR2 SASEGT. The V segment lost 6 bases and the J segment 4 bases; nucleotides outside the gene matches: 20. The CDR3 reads CASSSLPTSAIFPYNEQFF. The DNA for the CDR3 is TGTGCCAGCAGCTCCCTCCCGACTAGCGCGATATTCCCTTACAATGAGCAGTTCTTC.

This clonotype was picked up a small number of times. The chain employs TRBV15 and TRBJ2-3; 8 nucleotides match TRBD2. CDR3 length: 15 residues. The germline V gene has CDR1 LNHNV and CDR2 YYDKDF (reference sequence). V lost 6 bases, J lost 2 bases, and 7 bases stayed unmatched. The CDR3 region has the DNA TGTGCCACCAGGACTAGCGACCAATACACAGATACGCAGTATTTT. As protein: CATRTSDQYTDTQYF.

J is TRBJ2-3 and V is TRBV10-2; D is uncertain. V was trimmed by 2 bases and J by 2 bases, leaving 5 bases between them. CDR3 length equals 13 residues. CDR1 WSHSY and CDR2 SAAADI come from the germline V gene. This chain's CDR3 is CASSEHYTDTQYF. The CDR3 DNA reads TGCGCCAGCAGTGAGCACTACACAGATACGCAGTATTTT.

The CDR3 DNA sequence: TGTGCCAGCAGCCAAGATTGGGCTGCCGCGGGCTTCACAGATACGCAGTATTTT. It is translated as CASSQDWAAAGFTDTQYF. V is TRBV4-2 and J is TRBJ2-3; possibly TRBD2 for D (5 bases). Trimming pared 0 bases from V and 2 bases from J, leaving 18 bases between. The CDR3 extends over 18 amino acids. Germline CDR1 LGHNA, CDR2 YNFKEQ.

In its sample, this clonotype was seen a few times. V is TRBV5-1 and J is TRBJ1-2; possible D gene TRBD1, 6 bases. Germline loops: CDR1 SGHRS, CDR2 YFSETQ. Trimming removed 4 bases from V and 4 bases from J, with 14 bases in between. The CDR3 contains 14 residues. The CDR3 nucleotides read TGCGCCAGCAGCGAGGGGGAGGGTGGCTATGGCTACACCTTC. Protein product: CASSEGEGGYGYTF. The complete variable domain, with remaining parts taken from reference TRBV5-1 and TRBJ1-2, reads KAGVTQTPRYLIKTRGQQVTLSCSPISGHRSVSWYQQTPGQGLQFLFEYFSETQRNKGNFPGRFSGRQFSNSRSEMNVSTLELGDSALYLCASSEGEGGYGYTFGSGTRLTVV.

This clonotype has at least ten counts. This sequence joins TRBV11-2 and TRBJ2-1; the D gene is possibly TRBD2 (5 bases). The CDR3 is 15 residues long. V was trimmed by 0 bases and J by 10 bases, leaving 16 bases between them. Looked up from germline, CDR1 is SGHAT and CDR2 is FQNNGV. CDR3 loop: CASSLDNTAGSEQFF. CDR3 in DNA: TGTGCCAGCAGCTTAGATAACACCGCGGGTTCGGAGCAGTTCTTC.

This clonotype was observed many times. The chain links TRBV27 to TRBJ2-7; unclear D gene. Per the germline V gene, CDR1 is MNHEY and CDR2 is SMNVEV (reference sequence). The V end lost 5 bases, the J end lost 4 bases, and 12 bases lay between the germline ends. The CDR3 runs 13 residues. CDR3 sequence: CASSQVERYEQYF. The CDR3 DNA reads TGTGCCAGCAGTCAGGTCGAGAGGTACGAGCAGTACTTC.

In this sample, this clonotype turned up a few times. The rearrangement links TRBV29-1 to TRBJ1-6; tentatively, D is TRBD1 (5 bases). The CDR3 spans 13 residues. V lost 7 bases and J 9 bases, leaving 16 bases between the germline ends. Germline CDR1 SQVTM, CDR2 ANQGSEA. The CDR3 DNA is TGCAGCGCCATGGGGGAGGATGGTTCACCCCTCCACTTT. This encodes CSAMGEDGSPLHF.

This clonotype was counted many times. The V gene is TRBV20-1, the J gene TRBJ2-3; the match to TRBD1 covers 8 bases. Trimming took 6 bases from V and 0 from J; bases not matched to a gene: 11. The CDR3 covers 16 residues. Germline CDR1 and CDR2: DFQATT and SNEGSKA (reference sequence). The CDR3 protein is CSAPTQDRASTDTQYF. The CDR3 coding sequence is TGCAGTGCCCCGACCCAGGACAGGGCGAGCACAGATACGCAGTATTTT.

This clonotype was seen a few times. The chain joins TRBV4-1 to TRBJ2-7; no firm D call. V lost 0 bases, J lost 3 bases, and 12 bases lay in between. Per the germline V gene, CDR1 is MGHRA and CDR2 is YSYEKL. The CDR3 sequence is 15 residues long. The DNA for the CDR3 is TGCGCCAGCAGCCAAGATCGGCAGATTAACTACGAGCAGTACTTC. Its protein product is CASSQDRQINYEQYF.

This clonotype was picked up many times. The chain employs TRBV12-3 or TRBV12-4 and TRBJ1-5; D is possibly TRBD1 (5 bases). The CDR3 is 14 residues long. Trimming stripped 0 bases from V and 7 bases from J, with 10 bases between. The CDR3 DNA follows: TGTGCCAGCAGTTTAGCGGCAGCAGGGCAGCCCCAGCATTTT. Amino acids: CASSLAAAGQPQHF.

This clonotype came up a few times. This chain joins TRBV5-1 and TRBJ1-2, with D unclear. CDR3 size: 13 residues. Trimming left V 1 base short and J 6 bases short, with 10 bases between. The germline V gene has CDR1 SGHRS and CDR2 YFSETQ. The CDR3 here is CASSLNSRDGYTF. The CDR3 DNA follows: TGCGCCAGCAGCTTGAACAGTCGAGATGGCTACACCTTC.

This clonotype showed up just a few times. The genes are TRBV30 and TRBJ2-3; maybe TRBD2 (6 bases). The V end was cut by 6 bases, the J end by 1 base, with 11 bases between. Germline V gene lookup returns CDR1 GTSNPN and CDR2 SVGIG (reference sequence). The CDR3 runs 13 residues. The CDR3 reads CACTGVRTDTQYF. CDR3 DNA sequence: TGTGCCTGTACGGGGGTTCGCACAGATACGCAGTATTTT.

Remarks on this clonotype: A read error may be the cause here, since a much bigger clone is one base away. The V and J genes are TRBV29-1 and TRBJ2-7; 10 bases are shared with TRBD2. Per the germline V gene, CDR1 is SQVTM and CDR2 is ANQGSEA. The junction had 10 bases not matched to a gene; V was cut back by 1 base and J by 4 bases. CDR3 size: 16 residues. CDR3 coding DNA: TGCAGCGTTGAAGGTCAGGTAGCGGGAGGAGAATACGAGCAGTACTTC. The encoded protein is CSVEGQVAGGEYEQYF.

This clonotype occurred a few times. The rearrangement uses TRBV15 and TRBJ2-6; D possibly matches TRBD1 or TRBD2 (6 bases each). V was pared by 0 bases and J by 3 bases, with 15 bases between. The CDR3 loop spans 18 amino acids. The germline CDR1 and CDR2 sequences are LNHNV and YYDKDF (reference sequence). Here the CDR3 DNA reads TGTGCCACCAGCAGAGATCACCCGGGGGCAGGTGGGGCCAACGTCCTGACTTTC. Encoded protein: CATSRDHPGAGGANVLTF. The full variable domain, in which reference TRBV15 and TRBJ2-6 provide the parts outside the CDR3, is DAMVIQNPRYQVTQFGKPVTLSCSQTLNHNVMYWYQQKSSQAPKLLFHYYDKDFNNEADTPDNFQSRRPNTSFCFLDIRSPGLGDTAMYLCATSRDHPGAGGANVLTFGAGSRLTVL.

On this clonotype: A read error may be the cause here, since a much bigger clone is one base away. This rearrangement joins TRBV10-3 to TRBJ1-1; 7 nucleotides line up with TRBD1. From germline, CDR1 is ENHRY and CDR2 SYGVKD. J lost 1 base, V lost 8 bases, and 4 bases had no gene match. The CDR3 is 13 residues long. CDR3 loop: CAILGGTNTEAFF. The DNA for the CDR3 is TGTGCCATCTTAGGGGGCACGAACACTGAAGCTTTCTTT.

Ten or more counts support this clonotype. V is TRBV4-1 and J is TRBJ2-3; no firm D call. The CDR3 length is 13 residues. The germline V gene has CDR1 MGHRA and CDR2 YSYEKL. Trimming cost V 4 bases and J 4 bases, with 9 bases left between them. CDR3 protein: CASSPLIPDTQYF. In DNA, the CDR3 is TGCGCCAGCAGCCCACTGATCCCAGATACGCAGTATTTT.